This T cell receptor (beta chain) came from a study of lymphopenia after photon versus proton radiotherapy. This table comes from immunoSEQ multiplex PCR, and its TCRdb copy is limited to in-frame clones, with some not included. There are thousands of clones in the sample; approximately 86% occur only once, and 20% to 25% lies in the top ten. Study observations and caveats: Post-nadir TCR diversity decline inversely tracked overall survival among those who died. Post-nadir diversity loss with photons came from oligoclonal expansion, particularly CD8+ Temra cells. Only patients who died were analyzed for survival; proton advantage is unproven. Photon-treated patients lost naive T cells and TCR diversity; proton-treated stayed stable.

This CDR3 has 14 residues. The germline V gene has CDR1 MDHEN and CDR2 SYDVKM. Between the trimmed V and J ends, which lost 2 bases and 4 bases, there was a span of 11 bases. As concerns this clone: Antigen specificity is unknown.

The clonotype was recovered from a man aged 80 or over with cholangiocarcinoma. The specimen was peripheral blood, collected from a patient treated with photon-based radiotherapy. The genes are TRBV28 and TRBJ2-5; D uncertain. The CDR3 DNA is TGTGCCAGCAGTTTACTTGGCAGGCCAGAGACCCAGTACTTC. Translation: CASSLLGRPETQYF.